The rows below give T cell receptor beta chains drawn from one sample of a study of blood T cells in healthy people across ages. TCRdb processed the 5' RACE reads anew with MiXCR; each CDR3 protein has one entry. The sample yields hundreds of thousands of distinct CDR3 sequences, 58% seen once. Source material: blood. The receptors shown here come from a man younger than 45 in good health. Each CDR3 is given with its conserved first and last residue. A D gene is named only where the DNA matches it firmly. Not every row has a clone size; where given, it reads once, few, many or a size class.

V: TRBV28
J: TRBJ2-1
size: -
D: TRBD2
CDR3: CASSFWTVTSGRPDEQFF
DNA: TGTGCCAGCAGTTTCTGGACGGTGACTAGCGGGAGGCCGGATGAGCAGTTCTTC

V: TRBV7-9
J: TRBJ2-1
size: -
D: TRBD1
CDR3: CASSPQTRTGYNEQFF
DNA: TGTGCCAGCAGCCCTCAAACCCGGACAGGCTACAATGAGCAGTTCTTC

V: TRBV4-1
J: TRBJ2-7
size: -
D: -
CDR3: CASSQPGVNEQYF
DNA: TGCGCCAGCAGCCAACCAGGGGTGAACGAGCAGTACTTC

V: TRBV20-1
J: TRBJ1-5
size: -
D: -
CDR3: CSASSSVNQPQHF
DNA: TGCAGTGCTTCTTCGTCGGTCAATCAGCCCCAGCATTTT

V: TRBV3-1
J: TRBJ1-2
size: -
D: TRBD1
CDR3: CASSGGTGGGYGYTF
DNA: TGTGCCAGCAGCGGCGGGACAGGGGGAGGATATGGCTACACCTTC

V: TRBV30
J: TRBJ1-2
size: -
D: TRBD1
CDR3: CAWWTGFGYTF
DNA: TGTGCCTGGTGGACAGGTTTTGGCTACACCTTC

V: TRBV6-5
J: TRBJ2-3
size: few
D: TRBD1
CDR3: CASSYLWTGDIMDTQYF
DNA: TGTGCCAGCAGTTACTTATGGACAGGGGATATCATGGATACGCAGTATTTT

V: TRBV29-1
J: TRBJ1-2
size: -
D: -
CDR3: CSVEREVANYGYTF
DNA: TGCAGCGTTGAGCGGGAAGTTGCTAACTATGGCTACACCTTC

V: TRBV7-2
J: TRBJ2-5
size: -
D: -
CDR3: CASSFLGSGQETQYF
DNA: TGTGCCAGCAGCTTTTTGGGGTCCGGCCAAGAGACCCAGTACTTC

V: TRBV7-9
J: TRBJ1-5
size: few
D: -
CDR3: CASSRQNQPQHF
DNA: TGTGCCAGCAGTCGACAGAATCAGCCCCAGCATTTT

V: TRBV7-2
J: TRBJ2-2
size: -
D: TRBD1
CDR3: CASRMTGALESGELFF
DNA: TGTGCCAGCAGGATGACAGGGGCCCTCGAGTCCGGGGAGCTGTTTTTT

V: TRBV5-1
J: TRBJ1-1
size: -
D: -
CDR3: CASSLWPGGTEAFF
DNA: TGCGCCAGCAGCTTGTGGCCCGGGGGCACTGAAGCTTTCTTT

V: TRBV19
J: TRBJ2-7
size: few
D: -
CDR3: CASSKGGFGREQYF
DNA: TGTGCCAGTAGCAAGGGGGGTTTCGGGCGCGAGCAGTACTTC

V: TRBV20-1
J: TRBJ2-3
size: -
D: -
CDR3: CSAIRGSFTDTQYF
DNA: TGCAGTGCCATCCGCGGGTCGTTCACAGATACGCAGTATTTT

V: TRBV4-3
J: TRBJ1-2
size: -
D: -
CDR3: CASSQVSGGGYTF
DNA: TGCGCCAGCAGCCAAGTCTCAGGAGGGGGCTACACCTTC

V: TRBV29-1
J: TRBJ2-2
size: -
D: -
CDR3: CSVDRGDTGELFF
DNA: TGCAGCGTTGATCGGGGAGACACCGGGGAGCTGTTTTTT

V: TRBV10-3
J: TRBJ1-6
size: -
D: TRBD1
CDR3: CAISSGTGFNSPLHF
DNA: TGTGCCATCAGTTCCGGGACAGGGTTTAATTCACCCCTCCACTTT

V: TRBV14
J: TRBJ2-5
size: few
D: -
CDR3: CASSQDPGAYTETQYF
DNA: TGTGCCAGCAGCCAAGACCCGGGGGCTTACACAGAGACCCAGTACTTC

V: TRBV28
J: TRBJ1-2
size: -
D: -
CDR3: CVSSLIDYGYTF
DNA: TGTGTCAGCAGCCTCATCGACTATGGCTACACCTTC

V: TRBV19
J: TRBJ2-5
size: -
D: -
CDR3: CASSPDYYQETQYF
DNA: TGTGCCAGTAGTCCGGACTATTACCAAGAGACCCAGTACTTC

V: TRBV20-1
J: TRBJ1-5
size: few
D: -
CDR3: CSALIKNNQPQHF
DNA: TGCAGTGCTCTGATCAAAAACAATCAGCCCCAGCATTTT

V: TRBV5-1
J: TRBJ1-2
size: few
D: -
CDR3: CASSLDAGANYGYTF
DNA: TGCGCCAGCAGCTTGGATGCGGGAGCTAACTATGGCTACACCTTC

V: TRBV6-6
J: TRBJ2-5
size: -
D: -
CDR3: CASSLLALALSETQYF
DNA: TGTGCCAGCAGTTTACTGGCGCTAGCACTCAGTGAGACCCAGTACTTC

V: TRBV15
J: TRBJ1-1
size: few
D: -
CDR3: CATSRAGNTEAFF
DNA: TGTGCCACCAGCAGAGCAGGGAACACTGAAGCTTTCTTT

V: TRBV12-3/TRBV12-4
J: TRBJ2-1
size: -
D: TRBD2
CDR3: CASSVLAASYNEQFF
DNA: TGTGCCAGCAGCGTCCTAGCGGCATCCTACAATGAGCAGTTCTTC

V: TRBV5-1
J: TRBJ2-7
size: -
D: -
CDR3: CASSFRDPVLDEQYF
DNA: TGCGCCAGCAGCTTCCGGGATCCCGTTTTGGATGAGCAGTACTTC

V: TRBV5-1
J: TRBJ1-4
size: -
D: -
CDR3: CASSFEPGNRNEKLFF
DNA: TGCGCCAGCAGCTTTGAACCGGGAAACCGGAATGAAAAGCTGTTTTTT

V: TRBV29-1
J: TRBJ2-5
size: few
D: TRBD2
CDR3: CSVNWASGSPETQYF
DNA: TGCAGCGTGAATTGGGCTAGCGGGAGTCCCGAGACCCAGTACTTC

V: TRBV7-8
J: TRBJ2-2
size: -
D: -
CDR3: CASSSGGAGELFF
DNA: TGTGCCAGCAGCTCGGGTGGTGCCGGGGAGCTGTTTTTT

V: TRBV5-1
J: TRBJ1-2
size: once
D: TRBD1
CDR3: CASSSGQVSYGYTF
DNA: TGCGCCAGCAGCTCGGGACAGGTTAGCTATGGCTACACCTTC

V: TRBV27
J: TRBJ2-3
size: -
D: -
CDR3: CASSLYQGSPDTQYF
DNA: TGTGCCAGCAGTTTATACCAGGGATCCCCAGATACGCAGTATTTT

V: TRBV11-1
J: TRBJ2-1
size: -
D: TRBD2
CDR3: CASSSLAGGTLGDEQFF
DNA: TGTGCCAGCAGCTCCCTAGCGGGAGGGACCCTAGGGGATGAGCAGTTCTTC

V: TRBV6-5
J: TRBJ1-6
size: -
D: -
CDR3: CASSYSGGGGRAGNSPLHF
DNA: TGTGCCAGCAGTTACTCTGGCGGGGGGGGGAGAGCTGGGAATTCACCCCTCCACTTT

V: TRBV20-1
J: TRBJ2-5
size: -
D: TRBD2
CDR3: CSARRRASGSWLETQYF
DNA: TGCAGTGCTAGGAGGAGAGCTAGCGGGAGTTGGTTGGAGACCCAGTACTTC

V: TRBV12-3/TRBV12-4
J: TRBJ2-7
size: -
D: -
CDR3: CASSFFGDEQYF
DNA: TGTGCCAGCAGTTTTTTCGGGGACGAGCAGTACTTC

V: TRBV15
J: TRBJ2-7
size: few
D: TRBD2
CDR3: CATSRDRGEWEQYF
DNA: TGTGCCACCAGCAGAGATCGGGGGGAGTGGGAGCAGTACTTC

V: TRBV12-5
J: TRBJ2-5
size: -
D: -
CDR3: CASGSEAVTQYF
DNA: TGTGCTAGTGGTTCGGAAGCTGTGACCCAGTACTTC

V: TRBV4-3
J: TRBJ2-3
size: -
D: TRBD1
CDR3: CASSQDSGVDRDTQYF
DNA: TGCGCCAGCAGCCAAGATTCCGGGGTGGACAGGGATACGCAGTATTTT

V: TRBV12-5
J: TRBJ2-7
size: -
D: TRBD1
CDR3: CASGSIGAPGQGSYEQYF
DNA: TGTGCTAGTGGTTCAATTGGCGCCCCGGGACAGGGTTCCTACGAGCAGTACTTC

V: TRBV29-1
J: TRBJ2-7
size: -
D: TRBD2
CDR3: CSVPGTSGYEQYF
DNA: TGCAGCGTCCCCGGGACTAGCGGCTACGAGCAGTACTTC